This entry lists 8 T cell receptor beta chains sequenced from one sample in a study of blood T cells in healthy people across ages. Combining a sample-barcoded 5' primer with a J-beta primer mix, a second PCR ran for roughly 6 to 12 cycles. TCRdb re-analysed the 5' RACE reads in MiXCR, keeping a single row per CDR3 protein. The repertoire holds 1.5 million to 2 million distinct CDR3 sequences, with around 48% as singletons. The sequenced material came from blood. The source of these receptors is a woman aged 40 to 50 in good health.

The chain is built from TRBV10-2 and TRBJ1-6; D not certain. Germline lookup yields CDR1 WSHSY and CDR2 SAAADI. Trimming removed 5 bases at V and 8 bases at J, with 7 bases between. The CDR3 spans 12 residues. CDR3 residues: CASSKADSPLHF. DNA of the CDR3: TGCGCCAGCAGTAAGGCAGATTCACCCCTCCACTTT.

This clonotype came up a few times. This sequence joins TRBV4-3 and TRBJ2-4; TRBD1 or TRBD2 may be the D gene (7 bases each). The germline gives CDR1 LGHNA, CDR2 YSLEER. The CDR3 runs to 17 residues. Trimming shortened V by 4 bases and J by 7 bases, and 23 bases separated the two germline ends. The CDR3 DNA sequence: TGCGCCAGCAGCCTAGACACCACAGGGGAGCGGGGTAACATTCAGTACTTC. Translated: CASSLDTTGERGNIQYF.

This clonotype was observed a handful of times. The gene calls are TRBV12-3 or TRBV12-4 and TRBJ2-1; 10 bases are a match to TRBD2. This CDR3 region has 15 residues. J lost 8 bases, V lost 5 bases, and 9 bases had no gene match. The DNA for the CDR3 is TGTGCCAGCAGTCAAGCGGGGGGGCCGGCCCATGAGCAGTTCTTC. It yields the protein CASSQAGGPAHEQFF.

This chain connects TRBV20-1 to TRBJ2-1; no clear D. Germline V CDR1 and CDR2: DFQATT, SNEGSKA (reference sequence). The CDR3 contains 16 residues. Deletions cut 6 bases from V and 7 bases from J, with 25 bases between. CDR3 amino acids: CSATPERTHLRNEQFF. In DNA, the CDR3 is TGCAGTGCCACTCCGGAACGGACCCATTTAAGGAATGAGCAGTTCTTC.

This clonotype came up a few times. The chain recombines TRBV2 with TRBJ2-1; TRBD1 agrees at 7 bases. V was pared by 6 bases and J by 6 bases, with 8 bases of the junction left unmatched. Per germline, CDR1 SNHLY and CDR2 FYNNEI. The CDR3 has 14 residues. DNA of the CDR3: TGTGCCAGCAGCCAGAGGGGGCTAGCCAATGAGCAGTTCTTC. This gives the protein CASSQRGLANEQFF.

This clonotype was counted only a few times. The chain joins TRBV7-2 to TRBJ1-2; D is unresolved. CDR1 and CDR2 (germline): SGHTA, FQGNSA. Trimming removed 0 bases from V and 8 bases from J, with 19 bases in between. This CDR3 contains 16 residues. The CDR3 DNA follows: TGTGCCAGCAGCTTAGCGAATACAGCTCCTGTTAGGGGCTACACCTTC. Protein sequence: CASSLANTAPVRGYTF.

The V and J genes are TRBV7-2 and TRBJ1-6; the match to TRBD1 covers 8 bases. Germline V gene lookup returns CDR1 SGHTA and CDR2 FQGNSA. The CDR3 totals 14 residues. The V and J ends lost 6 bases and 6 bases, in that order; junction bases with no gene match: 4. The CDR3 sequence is CASSPGGGNSPLHF. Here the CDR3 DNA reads TGTGCCAGCAGTCCAGGGGGCGGTAATTCACCCCTCCACTTT. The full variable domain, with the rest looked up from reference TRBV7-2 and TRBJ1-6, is GAGVSQSPSNKVTEKGKDVELRCDPISGHTALYWYRQSLGQGLEFLIYFQGNSAPDKSGLPSDRFSAERTGGSVSTLTIQRTQQEDSAVYLCASSPGGGNSPLHFGNGTRLTVT.

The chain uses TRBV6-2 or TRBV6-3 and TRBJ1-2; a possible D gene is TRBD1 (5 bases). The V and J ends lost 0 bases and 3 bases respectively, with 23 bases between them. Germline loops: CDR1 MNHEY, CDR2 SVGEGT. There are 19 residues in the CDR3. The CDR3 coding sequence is TGTGCCAGCAGTTACTCCCCTCTGGGTAGGGGATCGGTGGACTATGGCTACACCTTC. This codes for CASSYSPLGRGSVDYGYTF.